These 22 T cell receptor beta chains were sequenced from one sample in a study of blood T cell repertoires in COVID-19. Sequencing used immunoSEQ multiplex PCR; TCRdb keeps in-frame clones, though not all of them. The data contain around 110,000 clones, approximately 87% of them singletons. The sequencing input was peripheral blood. These receptors were taken from a man younger than 45 with acute or convalescent COVID-19.

The chain has TRBV30 and TRBJ2-5; D call uncertain. With 4 bases removed from V and 7 bases from J, the gap between germline ends came to 10 bases. Per germline, CDR1 GTSNPN and CDR2 SVGIG (reference sequence). This CDR3 region has 11 residues. CDR3 DNA sequence: TGTGCCTGGAATGCCGGCGGGACCCAGTACTTC. Protein: CAWNAGGTQYF.

This clone was detected once. The chain carries TRBV5-1 and TRBJ2-1; 10 bases match TRBD2. The CDR3 consists of 15 residues. J gave up 9 bases and V 5 bases, and 11 bases lay outside the gene matches. The germline V gene encodes CDR1 SGHRS and CDR2 YFSETQ. The CDR3 bases are TGCGCCAGCAGTAAGAGCGGGGGGGCCATCGGTGAGCAGTTCTTC. It is translated as CASSKSGGAIGEQFF.

The chain has TRBV5-1 and TRBJ1-1; TRBD1 agrees at 8 bases. This CDR3 has 17 amino acids. Trimming cost V 2 bases and J 1 base; bases outside gene matches: 10. Germline CDR1 SGHRS, CDR2 YFSETQ. The DNA for the CDR3 is TGCGCCAGCAGCTTAAAAGCAATGACAGGGGCGAACACTGAAGCTTTCTTT. It specifies CASSLKAMTGANTEAFF.

The chain combines TRBV29-1 with TRBJ1-2; no clear D gene. V lost 2 bases and J lost 4, with 11 bases in between. This CDR3 has 13 residues. Per the germline V gene, CDR1 is SQVTM and CDR2 is ANQGSEA. The CDR3 sequence: CSVEKPPGYGYTF. The CDR3 region has the DNA TGCAGCGTTGAAAAACCGCCAGGCTATGGCTACACCTTC.

This chain joins TRBV7-2 and TRBJ2-3, with 7 bases identical to TRBD2. Germline V gene data show CDR1 as SGHTA and CDR2 as FQGNSA. The CDR3 spans 14 residues. The trim removed 3 bases at V and 3 bases at J, leaving 3 bases unmatched. CDR3 DNA sequence: TGTGCCAGCAGCTTCGGACTAGGAACAGATACGCAGTATTTT. Translating gives CASSFGLGTDTQYF.

This clone came up once. V gene TRBV9 combines with J gene TRBJ2-5; TRBD1 might be the D (6 bases). V lost 0 bases to trimming and J lost 2 bases, with 14 bases between them. The CDR3 totals 16 residues. Germline values: CDR1 SGDLS, CDR2 YYNGEE. The CDR3 DNA is TGTGCCAGCAGCGTAGCTACGACAGGAGGTCAAGAGACCCAGTACTTC. Encoded protein: CASSVATTGGQETQYF. Full variable domain (missing parts from reference TRBV9 and TRBJ2-5): DSGVTQTPKHLITATGQRVTLRCSPRSGDLSVYWYQQSLDQGLQFLIQYYNGEERAKGNILERFSAQQFPDLHSELNLSSLELGDSALYFCASSVATTGGQETQYFGPGTRLLVL.

The chain carries TRBV6-1 and TRBJ1-5, with a possible D match to TRBD1 (5 bases). Germline V lookup: CDR1 MNHNS, CDR2 SASEGT. Trimming left V 1 base short and J 5 bases short, with 6 bases between. This CDR3 comprises 13 residues. The CDR3 reads CASSEGGDQPQHF. CDR3 nucleotides: TGTGCCAGCAGTGAAGGGGGGGATCAGCCCCAGCATTTT.

V and J are TRBV12-2 and TRBJ2-7; TRBD2, the table's D call, lacks a check against the DNA. TRBV12-2 corresponds to a pseudogene. The CDR3 extends over 17 amino acids. Written as DNA, the CDR3 is TGTGCAAGTCGCTTAGCGCGAAAGGGAGAAAGAGCCTACGAGCAGTACTTC. Translated: CASRLARKGERAYEQYF.

This clone was seen only a few times. The chain uses TRBV7-9 and TRBJ1-1; a weak D match, TRBD1 (5 bases). V was shortened by 8 bases and J by 2 bases, with 12 bases between the two germline ends. This CDR3 is built from 13 residues. Germline CDR1 SEHNR, CDR2 FQNEAQ (reference sequence). CDR3 protein: CASVWGQNTEAFF. The CDR3 DNA reads as TGTGCCAGCGTCTGGGGCCAAAACACTGAAGCTTTCTTT.

Here the CDR3 DNA reads TGTGCCAGTAGTTCCTACAGGGGACCTAATGAAAAACTGTTTTTT. Translated: CASSSYRGPNEKLFF. This sequence joins TRBV19 and TRBJ1-4, with 7 positions matching TRBD1. Per germline, CDR1 LNHDA and CDR2 SQIVND (reference sequence). The CDR3 length is 15 residues. The ends lost 5 bases at V and 3 bases at J; junction bases unmatched: 6.

This chain connects TRBV6-4 to TRBJ1-2; 8 bases match TRBD1. Germline CDR1 is MRHNA and CDR2 is SNTAGT. This CDR3 is 13 amino acids long. The junction had 5 bases not matched to a gene; V was cut back by 5 bases and J by 6 bases. The CDR3 nucleotides read TGTGCCAGCAGTCTCGGACAGGGTGATGGCTACACCTTC. Residues: CASSLGQGDGYTF.

The genes are TRBV2 and TRBJ1-4, with D perhaps matching TRBD1 (6 bases). This CDR3 is 14 amino acids long. The germline CDR1 and CDR2 sequences are SNHLY and FYNNEI. V shed 7 bases and J shed 8 bases, with 17 bases lying between them. The DNA of the CDR3 is TGTGCCAGCATCTGGGGGGGCCGGGGCGAAAAACTGTTTTTT. It specifies CASIWGGRGEKLFF.

The chain carries TRBV20-1 and TRBJ2-1; a possible D gene is TRBD2 (6 bases). Germline CDR1 DFQATT, CDR2 SNEGSKA (reference sequence). V was cut by 3 bases and J by 6 bases, with 15 bases left in between. There are 14 residues in the CDR3. The chain's CDR3 is CSASLTDYLNEQFF. The CDR3 DNA reads as TGCAGTGCTAGTCTTACGGACTATCTCAATGAGCAGTTCTTC.

The chain couples TRBV12-3 or TRBV12-4 to TRBJ1-1; possibly TRBD1 for D (6 bases). The CDR3 spans 13 residues. Trimming removed 8 bases at V and 5 bases at J, with 15 bases between. The CDR3 nucleotides are TGTGCCAGCGGGCCGAATAGGGGGACTGAAGCTTTCTTT. Translation: CASGPNRGTEAFF.

V gene TRBV2 combines with J gene TRBJ2-5, with D maybe TRBD2 (5 bases). The CDR3 has 12 residues. Trimming stripped 4 bases from V and 5 bases from J, with 8 bases between. CDR1 and CDR2 (germline): SNHLY, FYNNEI. CDR3 region: CASSVRRETQYF. CDR3 bases: TGTGCCAGCAGTGTGCGGAGGGAGACCCAGTACTTC.

V and J are TRBV7-9 and TRBJ2-3; TRBD2 is a possible D gene (7 bases). The germline V gene has CDR1 SEHNR and CDR2 FQNEAQ (reference sequence). This CDR3 has 15 residues. Between the trimmed V and J ends, which lost 5 bases and 6 bases, there was a span of 18 bases. The CDR3 DNA is TGTGCCAGCAGCCCCGGGGGGCCCCCTTCTGATACGCAGTATTTT. The encoded protein is CASSPGGPPSDTQYF.

The genes are TRBV7-9 and TRBJ1-2; 7 bases are a match to TRBD1. Looked up from germline, CDR1 is SEHNR and CDR2 is FQNEAQ (reference sequence). The length of the CDR3 is 15 residues. The junction had 6 bases not matched to a gene; V was cut back by 1 base and J by 4 bases. Here the CDR3 reads CASSLVARGAYGYTF. Here the CDR3 DNA reads TGTGCCAGCAGCTTAGTTGCCAGGGGGGCCTATGGCTACACCTTC.

The chain has TRBV28 and TRBJ1-1, with D perhaps matching TRBD1 (5 bases). The CDR3 is 15 residues long. Trimming took 0 bases from V and 0 from J, leaving 8 bases between them. Per the germline V gene, CDR1 is MDHEN and CDR2 is SYDVKM. The CDR3 DNA reads as TGTGCCAGCAGTTTATGGGGGCGGATGAACACTGAAGCTTTCTTT. Amino acid sequence: CASSLWGRMNTEAFF. The whole variable domain, filled in from reference TRBV28 and TRBJ1-1, reads DVKVTQSSRYLVKRTGEKVFLECVQDMDHENMFWYRQDPGLGLRLIYFSYDVKMKEKGDIPEGYSVSREKKERFSLILESASTNQTSMYLCASSLWGRMNTEAFFGQGTRLTVV.

The chain carries TRBV6-4 and TRBJ2-3; D is possibly TRBD1 (5 bases). Germline CDR1 reads MRHNA; CDR2 reads SNTAGT. CDR3 length: 14 residues. Trimming removed 3 bases from V and 2 bases from J, with 9 bases in between. CDR3 loop: CASSEGRFTDTQYF. The CDR3 DNA sequence: TGTGCCAGCAGTGAGGGGCGGTTCACAGATACGCAGTATTTT.

The chain joins TRBV5-8 to TRBJ2-7; possibly TRBD2 for D (5 bases). Germline V gene data show CDR1 as SGHTS and CDR2 as YDEGEE. The CDR3 is 14 residues long. V lost 4 bases, J lost 2 bases, and 13 bases lay in between. The CDR3 protein is CASSPGSRPYEQYV. CDR3 nucleotides: TGTGCCAGCAGCCCGGGGAGCAGACCCTACGAGCAGTACGTC.

This sequence joins TRBV4-1 and TRBJ2-1, with 8 nucleotides matching TRBD1. Trimming took 3 bases from V and 1 from J; bases not matched to a gene: 2. This CDR3 is 15 amino acids long. Germline CDR1 reads MGHRA; CDR2 reads YSYEKL. Written as DNA, the CDR3 is TGCGCCAGCAGCCACCGACAGGGGTCCTACAATGAGCAGTTCTTC. As protein: CASSHRQGSYNEQFF.

The chain couples TRBV7-9 to TRBJ2-4; 16 nucleotides match TRBD2. The CDR3 is 18 amino acids. Germline V CDR1 and CDR2: SEHNR, FQNEAQ (reference sequence). Trimming took 5 bases from V and 8 from J; bases not matched to a gene: 12. The CDR3 bases are TGTGCCAGCAGCCCGCCCGGGACTAGCGGGAGGGCCAATGACATTCAGTACTTC. As protein: CASSPPGTSGRANDIQYF.